One and the same sample provided the 2 T cell receptor beta chains below, sequenced in a study of blood T cell repertoires in COVID-19. Clones were read by immunoSEQ multiplex PCR, and TCRdb kept only the in-frame ones, dropping some. The sample consists of 90,000 to 120,000 clones, more than 70% of them appearing once. The material sequenced was peripheral blood. The source is a man in his sixties or seventies with acute or convalescent COVID-19.

This clone appeared a single time. The rearrangement joins TRBV5-1 to TRBJ2-3; D gene uncertain. Trimming left V 0 bases short and J 4 bases short, with 9 bases between. Germline V gene data show CDR1 as SGHRS and CDR2 as YFSETQ. The CDR3 runs to 14 residues. The CDR3 DNA is TGCGCCAGCAGCTTGGGAGGCGAAGCAGATACGCAGTATTTT. Translated, it gives CASSLGGEADTQYF.

The V and J genes are TRBV15 and TRBJ1-5; D is undetermined. The V gene lost 6 bases and the J gene lost 4 bases, with 16 bases spanning the gap. This CDR3 comprises 15 residues. Germline V gives CDR1 LNHNV, CDR2 YYDKDF (reference sequence). The CDR3 loop is CATRGASSVNQPQHF. The CDR3 DNA sequence: TGTGCCACCAGAGGAGCCTCCAGCGTAAATCAGCCCCAGCATTTT.